In this sample, the clone carrying this TCR beta chain turned up many times. Its antigen is unknown. The source of the sample is a study of T cells in Graves' hyperthyroidism and ophthalmopathy. Germline V gene data show CDR1 as SGHVS and CDR2 as FQNEAQ. The CDR3 runs to 15 residues. The V segment lost 5 bases and the J segment 2 bases; nucleotides outside the gene matches: 6. TCR beta CDR3 sequences were amplified from RNA transcripts. First-round RT-PCR with HTBI primers amplified the TCR CDR3 region. TCRdb analysed the multiplex PCR reads with MiXCR anew, one entry per CDR3 protein. The data contain about 500,000 distinct CDR3 sequences, over 15% of them singletons. Study-wide results and limits: Ophthalmopathy was told apart from stable hyperthyroidism by a 13 V-J model. Among clonotypes expanded in thyroid above 0.001, most were also found in blood.

Sequencing used blood. This TCR derives from a woman aged 18 to 35 with Graves' hyperthyroidism. The J gene is TRBJ2-3, the V gene TRBV7-8; 8 bases line up with TRBD2. The CDR3 here is CASSAKGLDTDTQYF. The CDR3, as DNA: TGTGCCAGCAGCGCCAAGGGACTAGACACAGATACGCAGTATTTT.